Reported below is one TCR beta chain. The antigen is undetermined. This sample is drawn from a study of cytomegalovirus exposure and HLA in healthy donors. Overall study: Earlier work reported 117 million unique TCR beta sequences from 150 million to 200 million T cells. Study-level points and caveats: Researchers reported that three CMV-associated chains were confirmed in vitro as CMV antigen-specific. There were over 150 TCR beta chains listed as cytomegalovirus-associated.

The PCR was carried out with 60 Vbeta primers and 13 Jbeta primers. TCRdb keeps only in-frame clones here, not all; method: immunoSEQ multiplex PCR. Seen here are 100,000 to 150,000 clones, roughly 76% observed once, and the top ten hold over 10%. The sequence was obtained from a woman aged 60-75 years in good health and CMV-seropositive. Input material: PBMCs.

DNA of the CDR3: TGTGCCAGCAGCTTAACGGCGGGAGGAACGGGGGAGCAGTACTTC. Encoded protein: CASSLTAGGTGEQYF. The J gene is TRBJ2-7, the V gene TRBV7-9; the match to TRBD2 covers 8 bases. Germline CDR1 reads SEHNR; CDR2 reads FQNEAQ (reference sequence). The CDR3 covers 15 residues. With V trimmed by 2 bases and J by 7 bases, 10 bases remained unmatched.